These 9 T cell receptor beta chains were all obtained from the same sample, sequenced in a study of OX40 agonist ivuxolimab in advanced cancers. Sequenced by immunoSEQ multiplex PCR; TCRdb stores in-frame clones only, minus some. Of more than 95,000 clones in the sample, about 91% were seen once. Sequences were derived from CD4+ or CD8+ T cells sorted from blood, sampled in a trial of the OX40 agonist ivuxolimab. The receptor set was obtained from an adult with an advanced solid tumor such as melanoma, head and neck, liver or kidney cancer.

The chain links TRBV27 to TRBJ1-6; TRBD1 aligns across 7 bases. The CDR3 consists of 16 residues. V was clipped by 6 bases and J by 0 bases; unmatched bases: 5. The germline gives CDR1 MNHEY, CDR2 SMNVEV (reference sequence). As DNA, the CDR3 is TGTGCCAGCAGACTGGACAGGAGCTCCTATAATTCACCCCTCCACTTT. This translates into CASRLDRSSYNSPLHF.

V and J are TRBV6-1 and TRBJ2-1; the D gene is possibly TRBD1 (6 bases). CDR3 length: 15 residues. V gave up 3 bases and J gave up 3 bases, with 12 bases separating them. Germline V lookup: CDR1 MNHNS, CDR2 SASEGT. The CDR3 sequence: CASSEQEQGYNEQFF. CDR3 bases: TGTGCCAGCAGTGAGCAGGAACAGGGCTACAATGAGCAGTTCTTC.

This chain uses TRBV19 with TRBJ2-7; D is undetermined. This CDR3 contains 13 residues. V was clipped by 3 bases and J by 3 bases, with 9 bases between them. The germline gives CDR1 LNHDA, CDR2 SQIVND (reference sequence). The CDR3 sequence is CASSISNGYEQYF. The CDR3 region has the DNA TGTGCCAGTAGTATTTCTAACGGCTACGAGCAGTACTTC.

The chain employs TRBV10-3 and TRBJ2-7, with D maybe TRBD1 (6 bases). The V end was cut by 9 bases, the J end by 1 base, with 10 bases between. The CDR3 has 12 residues. Looked up from germline, CDR1 is ENHRY and CDR2 is SYGVKD. In DNA, the CDR3 is TGTGCCATAAAGGGGGATTCCTACGAGCAGTACTTC. Protein product: CAIKGDSYEQYF.

The chain has TRBV5-4 and TRBJ2-7; 9 bases line up with TRBD1. From germline, CDR1 is SGHNT and CDR2 YYREEE (reference sequence). The V gene end was trimmed by 0 bases and the J gene end by 5 bases; junction bases not matched to a gene: 3. There are 14 residues in the CDR3. This chain's CDR3 is CASSLVGQGNEQYF. The CDR3 DNA is TGTGCCAGCAGCTTGGTGGGACAGGGTAACGAGCAGTACTTC.

This clone was counted once. This rearrangement joins TRBV18 to TRBJ1-1; the D gene is possibly TRBD1 (5 bases). This CDR3 is 13 amino acids long. Germline V gene lookup returns CDR1 KGHSH and CDR2 LQKENI. The ends were cut back, 4 bases at V and 1 base at J, with 7 bases in the middle. CDR3 region: CASSQGTNTEAFF. The CDR3 region has the DNA TGTGCCAGCTCACAGGGGACGAACACTGAAGCTTTCTTT.

The chain is built from TRBV7-8 and TRBJ2-7; TRBD1 matches 8 bases. V gave up 0 bases and J gave up 2 bases; unmatched junction bases: 6. The CDR3 consists of 16 residues. Germline loops: CDR1 SGHVS, CDR2 FQNEAQ. CDR3 protein: CASSLARGTGAYEQYF. CDR3 sequence (DNA): TGTGCCAGCAGCTTAGCCAGAGGGACAGGAGCCTACGAGCAGTACTTC.

The chain links TRBV28 to TRBJ2-7; 7 bases match TRBD1. Per the germline V gene, CDR1 is MDHEN and CDR2 is SYDVKM. V shed 7 bases and J 1 base; nucleotides not matched to a gene: 4. This CDR3 contains 13 residues. CDR3 sequence (DNA): TGTGCCAGCACCACGACAGGGTCCTACGAGCAGTACTTC. Its protein product is CASTTTGSYEQYF. Full variable domain (outside the CDR3, taken from reference TRBV28 and TRBJ2-7): DVKVTQSSRYLVKRTGEKVFLECVQDMDHENMFWYRQDPGLGLRLIYFSYDVKMKEKGDIPEGYSVSREKKERFSLILESASTNQTSMYLCASTTTGSYEQYFGPGTRLTVT.

This sequence joins TRBV5-4 and TRBJ2-2; D not certain. V lost 0 bases to trimming and J lost 4 bases, with 7 bases between them. The germline CDR1 and CDR2 sequences are SGHNT and YYREEE (reference sequence). This CDR3 has 14 amino acids. CDR3 bases: TGTGCCAGCAGCTTGGAGACAACCACCGGGGAGCTGTTTTTT. Residues: CASSLETTTGELFF.